The clone carrying this TCR beta chain was counted many times. Its specificity is not known. TCRdb's table, derived via immunoSEQ multiplex PCR, lists solely in-frame clones and lacks some. The repertoire holds about 150,000 clones, with 85% to 95% as singletons. The data derive from a study of T cell responses to AZD1222 COVID-19 vaccine. Points from the study as a whole: Regions 160-218 and 743-854 held dominance among vaccine-associated CD4 TCRs, which spanned spike.

Sequencing was performed on peripheral blood, taken 28 days after the second AZD1222 dose. This receptor was taken from an adult who received the AZD1222 COVID-19 vaccine.

The CDR3 DNA reads as TGTGCCAGCAGCTTAAGCTCCACTGAAGCTTTCTTT. This codes for CASSLSSTEAFF. The rearrangement joins TRBV7-9 to TRBJ1-1; D remains unclear. Per germline, CDR1 SEHNR and CDR2 FQNEAQ (reference sequence). This CDR3 spans 12 amino acids. Trimming stripped 2 bases from V and 4 bases from J, with 5 bases between.